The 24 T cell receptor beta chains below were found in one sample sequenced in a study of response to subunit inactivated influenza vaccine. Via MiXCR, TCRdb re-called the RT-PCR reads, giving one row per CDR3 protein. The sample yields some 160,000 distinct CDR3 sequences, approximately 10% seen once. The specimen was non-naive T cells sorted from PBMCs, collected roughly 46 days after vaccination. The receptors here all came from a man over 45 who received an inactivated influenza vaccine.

The CDR3 protein is CASSAGWGSTGELFF. As DNA, the CDR3 is TGTGCCAGCAGTGCAGGGTGGGGTTCCACCGGGGAGCTGTTTTTT. The V and J genes are TRBV2 and TRBJ2-2, with a weak D call TRBD1 (5 bases). Trimming pared 4 bases from V and 4 bases from J, leaving 13 bases between. The CDR3 has 15 amino acids. Germline assignment: CDR1 SNHLY and CDR2 FYNNEI.

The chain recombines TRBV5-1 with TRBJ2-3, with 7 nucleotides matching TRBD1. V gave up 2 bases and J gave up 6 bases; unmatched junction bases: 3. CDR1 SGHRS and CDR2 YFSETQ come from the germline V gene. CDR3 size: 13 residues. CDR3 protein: CASSFQQGDTQYF. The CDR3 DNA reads TGCGCCAGCAGCTTTCAACAGGGGGATACGCAGTATTTT.

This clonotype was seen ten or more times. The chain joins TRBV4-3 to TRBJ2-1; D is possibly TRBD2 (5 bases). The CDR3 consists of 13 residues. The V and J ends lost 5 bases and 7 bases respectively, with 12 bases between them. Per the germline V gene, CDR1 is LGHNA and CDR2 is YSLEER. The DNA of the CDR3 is TGCGCCAGCAGCATCGGACGGGATAATGAGCAGTTCTTC. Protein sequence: CASSIGRDNEQFF.

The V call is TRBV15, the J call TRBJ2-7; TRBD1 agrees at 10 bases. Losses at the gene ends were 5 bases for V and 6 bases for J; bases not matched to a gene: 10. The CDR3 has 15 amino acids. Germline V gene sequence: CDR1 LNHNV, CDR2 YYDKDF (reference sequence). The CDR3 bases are TGTGCCACCAGCTACGGTCCCGGGACAGGGGTCGAGCAGTACTTC. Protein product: CATSYGPGTGVEQYF.

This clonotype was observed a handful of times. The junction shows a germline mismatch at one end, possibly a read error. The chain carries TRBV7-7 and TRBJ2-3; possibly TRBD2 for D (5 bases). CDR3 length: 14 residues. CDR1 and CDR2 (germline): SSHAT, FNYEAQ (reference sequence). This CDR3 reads CASSPPGSPDTQYF. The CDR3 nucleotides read TGTGCTAGCAGCCCCCCGGGGTCCCCAGATACGCAGTATTTT.

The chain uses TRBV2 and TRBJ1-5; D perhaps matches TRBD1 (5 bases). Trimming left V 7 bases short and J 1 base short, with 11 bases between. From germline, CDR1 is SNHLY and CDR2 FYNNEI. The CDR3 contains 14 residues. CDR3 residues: CASNRDGSNQPQHF. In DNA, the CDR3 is TGTGCCAGCAACCGGGACGGAAGCAATCAGCCCCAGCATTTT. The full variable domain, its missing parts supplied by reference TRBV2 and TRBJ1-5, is EPEVTQTPSHQVTQMGQEVILRCVPISNHLYFYWYRQILGQKVEFLVSFYNNEISEKSEIFDDQFSVERPDGSNFTLKIRSTKLEDSAMYFCASNRDGSNQPQHFGDGTRLSIL.

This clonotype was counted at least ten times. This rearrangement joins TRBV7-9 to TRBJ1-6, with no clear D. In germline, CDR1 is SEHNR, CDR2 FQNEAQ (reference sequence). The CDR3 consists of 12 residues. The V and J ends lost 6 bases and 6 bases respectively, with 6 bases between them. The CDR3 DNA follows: TGTGCCAGCAGTTTCTCTAATTCACCCCTCCACTTT. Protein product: CASSFSNSPLHF.

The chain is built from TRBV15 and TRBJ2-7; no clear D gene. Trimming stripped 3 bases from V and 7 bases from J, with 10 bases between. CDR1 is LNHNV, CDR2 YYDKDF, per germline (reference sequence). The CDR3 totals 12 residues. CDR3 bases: TGTGCCACCAGCAGGCCAGAGGCAGAGCAGTACTTC. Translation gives CATSRPEAEQYF.

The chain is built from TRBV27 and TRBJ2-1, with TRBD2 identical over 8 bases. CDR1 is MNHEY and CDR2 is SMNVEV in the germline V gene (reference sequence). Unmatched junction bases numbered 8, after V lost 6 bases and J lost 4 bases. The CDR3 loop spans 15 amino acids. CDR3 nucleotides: TGTGCCAGCAGCCGAGCGGGAGTCGCTTACAATGAGCAGTTCTTC. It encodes CASSRAGVAYNEQFF.

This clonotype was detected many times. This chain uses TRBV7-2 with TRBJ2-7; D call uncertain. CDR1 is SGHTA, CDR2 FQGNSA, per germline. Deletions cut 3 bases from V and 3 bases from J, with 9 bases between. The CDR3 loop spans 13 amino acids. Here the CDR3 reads CASSFGSYYEQYF. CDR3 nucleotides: TGTGCCAGCAGCTTTGGCAGCTACTACGAGCAGTACTTC.

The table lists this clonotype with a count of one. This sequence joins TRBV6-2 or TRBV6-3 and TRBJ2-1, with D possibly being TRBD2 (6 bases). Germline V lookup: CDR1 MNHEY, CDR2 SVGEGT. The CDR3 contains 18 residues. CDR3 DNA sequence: TGTACCCGCAGTTTTCAAGATCTTCGGCGGGACCTGGACAATGAGCAGTTCTTC. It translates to CTRSFQDLRRDLDNEQFF.

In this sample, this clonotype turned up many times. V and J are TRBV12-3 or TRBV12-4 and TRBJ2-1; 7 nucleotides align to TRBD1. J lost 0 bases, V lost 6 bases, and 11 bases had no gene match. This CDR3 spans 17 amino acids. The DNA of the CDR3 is TGTGCCAGCAGCGACCTCGGGACAGAGAGCTCCTACAATGAGCAGTTCTTC. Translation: CASSDLGTESSYNEQFF.

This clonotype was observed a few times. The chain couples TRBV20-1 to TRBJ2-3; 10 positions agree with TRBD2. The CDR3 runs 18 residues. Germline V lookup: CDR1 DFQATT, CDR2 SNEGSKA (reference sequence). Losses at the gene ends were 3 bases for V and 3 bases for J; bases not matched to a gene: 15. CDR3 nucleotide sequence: TGCAGTGCTAGTGTAGCGGGGGGCTATCTTGTGATGACAGATACGCAGTATTTT. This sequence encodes CSASVAGGYLVMTDTQYF.

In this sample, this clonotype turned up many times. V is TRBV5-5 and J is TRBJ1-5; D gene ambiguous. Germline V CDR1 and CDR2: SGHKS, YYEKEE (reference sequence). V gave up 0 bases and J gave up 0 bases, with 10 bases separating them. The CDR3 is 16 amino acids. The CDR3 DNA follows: TGTGCCAGCAGCTTGGCGTCCGGGGTTAGCAATCAGCCCCAGCATTTT. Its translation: CASSLASGVSNQPQHF.

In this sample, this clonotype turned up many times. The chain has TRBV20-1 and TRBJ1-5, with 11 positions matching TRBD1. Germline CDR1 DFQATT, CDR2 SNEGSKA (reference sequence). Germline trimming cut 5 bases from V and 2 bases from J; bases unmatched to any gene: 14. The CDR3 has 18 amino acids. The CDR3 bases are TGCAGTGCTCAAGGACAGGGGGCATCCCTAGCGGGCAATCAGCCCCAGCATTTT. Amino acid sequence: CSAQGQGASLAGNQPQHF.

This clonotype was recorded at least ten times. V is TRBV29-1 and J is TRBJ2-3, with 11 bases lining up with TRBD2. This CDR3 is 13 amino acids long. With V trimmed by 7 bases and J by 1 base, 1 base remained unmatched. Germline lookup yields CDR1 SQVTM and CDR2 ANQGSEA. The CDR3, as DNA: TGCAGCGCGACTAGCGGGGGCACAGATACGCAGTATTTT. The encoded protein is CSATSGGTDTQYF.

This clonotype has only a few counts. CDR3 DNA: TGTGCCAGCAGCTCCCGCCGGGGGGGGGGCCCTGGGGCCAACGTCCTGACTTTC. Its translation: CASSSRRGGGPGANVLTF. The rearrangement uses TRBV11-2 and TRBJ2-6, with 8 bases identical to TRBD2. V shed 4 bases, J shed 2 bases, and the junction held 10 bases outside the gene matches. Germline CDR1 is SGHAT and CDR2 is FQNNGV. This CDR3 has 18 residues.

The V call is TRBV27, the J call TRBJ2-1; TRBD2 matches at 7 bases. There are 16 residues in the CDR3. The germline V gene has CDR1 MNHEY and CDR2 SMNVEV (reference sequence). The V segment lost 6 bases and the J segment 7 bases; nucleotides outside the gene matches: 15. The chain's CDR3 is CASSHLGGGSENEQFF. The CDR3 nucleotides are TGTGCCAGCAGCCACCTTGGGGGGGGGTCGGAAAATGAGCAGTTCTTC.

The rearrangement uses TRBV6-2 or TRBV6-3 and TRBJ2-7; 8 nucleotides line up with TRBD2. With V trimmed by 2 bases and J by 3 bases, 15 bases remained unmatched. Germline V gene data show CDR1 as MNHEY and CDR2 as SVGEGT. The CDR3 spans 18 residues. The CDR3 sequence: CASSYLAGGLVRNYEQYF. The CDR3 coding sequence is TGTGCCAGCAGTTACCTCGCGGGGGGCCTGGTCCGCAACTACGAGCAGTACTTC.

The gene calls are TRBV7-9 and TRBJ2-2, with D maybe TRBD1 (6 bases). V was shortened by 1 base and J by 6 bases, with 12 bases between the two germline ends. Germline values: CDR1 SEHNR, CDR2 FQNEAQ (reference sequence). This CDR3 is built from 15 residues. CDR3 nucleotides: TGTGCCAGCAGCTTAGAGGGTGGGACACCCGGGGAGCTGTTTTTT. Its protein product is CASSLEGGTPGELFF.

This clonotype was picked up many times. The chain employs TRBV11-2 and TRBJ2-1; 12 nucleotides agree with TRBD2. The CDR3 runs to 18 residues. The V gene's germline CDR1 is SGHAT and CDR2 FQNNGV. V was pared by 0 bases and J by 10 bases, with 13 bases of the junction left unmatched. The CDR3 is CASSLELAGGRVAIEQFF. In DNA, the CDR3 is TGTGCCAGCAGCTTAGAACTAGCGGGAGGTCGGGTTGCCATCGAGCAGTTCTTC.

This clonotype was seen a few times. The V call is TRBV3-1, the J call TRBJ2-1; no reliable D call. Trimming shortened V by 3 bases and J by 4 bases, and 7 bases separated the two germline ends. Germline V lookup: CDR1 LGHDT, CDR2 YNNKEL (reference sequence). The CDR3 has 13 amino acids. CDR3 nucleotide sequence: TGTGCCAGCAGCCATCAGGTGTACAATGAGCAGTTCTTC. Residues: CASSHQVYNEQFF.

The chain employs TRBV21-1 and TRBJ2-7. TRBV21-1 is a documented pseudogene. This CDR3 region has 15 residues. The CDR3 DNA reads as TGTGCCAGCAGCAAAGATATCCAAAACAACTACGAGCAGTACTTC. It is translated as CASSKDIQNNYEQYF.

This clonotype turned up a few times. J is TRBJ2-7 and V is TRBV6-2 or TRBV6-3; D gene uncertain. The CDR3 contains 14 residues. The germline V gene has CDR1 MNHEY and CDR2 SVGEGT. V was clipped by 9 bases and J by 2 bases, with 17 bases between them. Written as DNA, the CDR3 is TGTGCCAGTGGAGCGATTGAATTGCCCTACGAGCAGTACTTC. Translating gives CASGAIELPYEQYF.